The rows below give T cell receptor beta chains drawn from one sample of a study of shared clonotypes between healthy human individuals. Assay used: immunoSEQ multiplex PCR; TCRdb lists only in-frame clones, some missing. The sample includes some 580,000 clones, roughly 97% of them seen just once. The sample was naive CD4+ T cells sorted from blood. The receptors here all came from a woman aged 25 to 39 in good health. The CDR3 runs from the conserved cysteine through the conserved F or W. D genes are given only for firm matches. A clone size is listed for some rows: how often the clone was seen (once, few, many), or a class if it is expanded.

abundance | d_gene | j_gene | v_gene | CDR3aa | CDR3nt
. | TRBD2 | TRBJ2-3 | TRBV4-1 | CASSRSGTRGTDTQYF | TGCGCCAGCAGCCGTAGCGGGACCCGGGGCACAGATACGCAGTATTTT
. | TRBD1 | TRBJ2-1 | TRBV27 | CASKHGQVPYNEQFF | TGTGCCAGCAAGCACGGACAGGTCCCCTACAATGAGCAGTTCTTC
. | . | TRBJ1-1 | TRBV7-6 | CASSSNTGRRTEAFF | TGTGCCAGCAGCTCCAACACGGGGCGCAGGACTGAAGCTTTCTTT
once | . | TRBJ2-3 | TRBV19 | CASSERPGDTQYF | TGTGCCAGTTCCGAACGTCCAGGGGATACGCAGTATTTT
. | . | TRBJ2-1 | TRBV5-8 | CASSLVSWSSYNEQFF | TGTGCCAGCAGCTTGGTTTCCTGGAGTTCCTACAATGAGCAGTTCTTC
. | . | TRBJ2-2 | TRBV27 | CASSPWGRANTGELFF | TGTGCCAGCAGTCCGTGGGGCAGGGCCAACACCGGGGAGCTGTTTTTT
. | . | TRBJ1-2 | TRBV5-1 | CASSYSGEGGYGYTF | TGCGCCAGCAGCTATTCAGGGGAAGGGGGTTATGGCTACACCTTC
. | . | TRBJ2-1 | TRBV4-1 | CASSQAPPGQYNEQFF | TGCGCCAGCAGCCAAGCTCCTCCGGGCCAATACAATGAGCAGTTCTTC
. | . | TRBJ1-3 | TRBV7-9 | CASSLVGTGNTIYF | TGTGCCAGCAGCTTAGTGGGGACTGGAAACACCATATATTTT
. | . | TRBJ2-5 | TRBV28 | CASSFRTLGETQYF | TGTGCCAGCAGTTTCAGGACTCTCGGGGAGACCCAGTACTTC
. | . | TRBJ1-5 | TRBV30 | CAWSVYRAQPQHF | TGTGCCTGGAGTGTTTATCGGGCTCAGCCCCAGCATTTT
. | . | TRBJ2-3 | TRBV10-3 | CAISGSGGSTDTQYF | TGTGCCATCAGTGGGTCCGGCGGGAGCACAGATACGCAGTATTTT
. | . | TRBJ2-7 | TRBV5-1 | CASSLGSFLVPGYEQYF | TGCGCCAGCAGCTTGGGGTCGTTTCTAGTTCCAGGCTACGAGCAGTACTTC
once | TRBD1 | TRBJ2-7 | TRBV28 | CASSSGQGLYEQYF | TGTGCCAGCAGTTCGGGACAGGGGTTATACGAGCAGTACTTC
. | TRBD1 | TRBJ1-5 | TRBV19 | CASSIAPGTGEGQPQHF | TGTGCCAGTAGTATAGCCCCCGGGACAGGAGAGGGTCAGCCCCAGCATTTT
. | TRBD1 | TRBJ1-1 | TRBV30 | CAWGQGGTEAFF | TGTGCCTGGGGACAGGGAGGCACTGAAGCTTTCTTT
. | TRBD2 | TRBJ2-7 | TRBV29-1 | CSVGASGFFYEQYF | TGCAGCGTTGGGGCTAGCGGTTTTTTCTACGAGCAGTACTTC
. | . | TRBJ2-6 | TRBV4-1 | CASTRDTSSGANVLTF | TGCGCCAGCACCAGGGACACTAGCTCTGGGGCCAACGTCCTGACTTTC
. | . | TRBJ2-7 | TRBV19 | CASIRQPSYEQYF | TGTGCCAGTATAAGACAGCCCTCCTACGAGCAGTACTTC
. | TRBD2 | TRBJ2-3 | TRBV4-1 | CASSQRGSTGSPDTQYF | TGCGCCAGCAGCCAGCGGGGGTCGACGGGGTCTCCAGATACGCAGTATTTT
once | . | TRBJ2-5 | TRBV7-6 | CASSLVGQVQETQYF | TGTGCCAGCAGCTTAGTGGGACAAGTACAAGAGACCCAGTACTTC
. | . | TRBJ2-3 | TRBV19 | CASSVVRGSTDTQYF | TGTGCCAGTAGTGTCGTGCGGGGTAGCACAGATACGCAGTATTTT
. | TRBD2 | TRBJ2-7 | TRBV19 | CASSLLAGGPYEQYF | TGTGCCAGTAGTCTACTAGCGGGAGGGCCTTACGAGCAGTACTTC
. | . | TRBJ1-3 | TRBV11-2 | CASSFGEFGATIYF | TGTGCCAGCAGCTTCGGAGAGTTCGGGGCCACCATATATTTT
. | TRBD2 | TRBJ2-1 | TRBV5-8 | CASSEGTREDNEQFF | TGTGCCAGCAGCGAGGGGACTAGAGAGGACAATGAGCAGTTCTTC
. | . | TRBJ2-5 | TRBV7-6 | CASSLGVGIGETQYF | TGTGCCAGCAGCTTAGGGGTCGGGATAGGAGAGACCCAGTACTTC
once | TRBD1 | TRBJ1-4 | TRBV4-1 | CASSQEIIRTGTNEKLFF | TGCGCCAGCAGCCAAGAGATCATTCGGACAGGGACTAATGAAAAACTGTTTTTT
. | TRBD2 | TRBJ2-1 | TRBV28 | CASSGTSGPTYNEQFF | TGTGCCAGCAGCGGAACTAGCGGACCAACCTACAATGAGCAGTTCTTC
. | . | TRBJ2-1 | TRBV7-9 | CASTPRDRGNEQFF | TGTGCCAGCACCCCTAGGGATAGGGGCAATGAGCAGTTCTTC
once | . | TRBJ1-5 | TRBV28 | CASSLRRYQHF | TGTGCCAGCAGTTTACGAAGATACCAGCATTTT
once | . | TRBJ2-2 | TRBV30 | CAWTLRMNTGELFF | TGTGCCTGGACCCTGAGGATGAACACCGGGGAGCTGTTTTTT
. | TRBD1 | TRBJ1-5 | TRBV6-5 | CASSTRQGAYQPQHF | TGTGCCAGCAGTACACGACAGGGCGCCTATCAGCCCCAGCATTTT
. | TRBD2 | TRBJ2-7 | TRBV6-1 | CASRTSGRGYEQYF | TGTGCCAGCCGGACTAGCGGGAGGGGGTACGAGCAGTACTTC
. | . | TRBJ1-1 | TRBV18 | CASSPRGDRTEAFF | TGTGCCAGCTCCCCCAGAGGGGATCGCACTGAAGCTTTCTTT
. | . | TRBJ1-4 | TRBV28 | CASRPSLSPEKLFF | TGTGCCAGCAGACCGTCTTTGTCCCCTGAAAAACTGTTTTTT
once | TRBD2 | TRBJ2-3 | TRBV28 | CASSLLGLAGGPDTQYF | TGTGCCAGCAGTTTACTGGGACTAGCGGGAGGTCCAGATACGCAGTATTTT
. | . | TRBJ2-5 | TRBV18 | CASSPPNWETQYF | TGTGCCAGCTCACCACCAAATTGGGAGACCCAGTACTTC
. | TRBD1 | TRBJ1-4 | TRBV18 | CASSPPYQGQGRNEKLFF | TGTGCCAGCTCACCACCGTACCAGGGACAGGGCCGTAATGAAAAACTGTTTTTT
once | . | TRBJ1-4 | TRBV15 | CATSASRSTNEKLFF | TGTGCCACCAGCGCTTCCAGGTCTACTAATGAAAAACTGTTTTTT
. | . | TRBJ1-1 | TRBV7-9 | CASSFQGNTEAFF | TGTGCCAGCAGCTTTCAGGGTAACACTGAAGCTTTCTTT
. | TRBD2 | TRBJ2-6 | TRBV10-2 | CASSEWLAVRRSGANVLTF | TGCGCCAGCAGTGAGTGGCTAGCGGTCAGACGCTCTGGGGCCAACGTCCTGACTTTC
. | . | TRBJ2-7 | TRBV4-1 | CASRRNVYEQYF | TGCGCCAGCAGGCGGAATGTCTACGAGCAGTACTTC
once | . | TRBJ2-5 | TRBV28 | CASRDRDYRPETQYF | TGTGCCAGCAGAGACAGGGACTACCGCCCGGAGACCCAGTACTTC
. | TRBD2 | TRBJ2-1 | TRBV2 | CASSEEGGSADEQFF | TGTGCCAGCAGTGAAGAGGGCGGGAGTGCTGATGAGCAGTTCTTC
. | TRBD2 | TRBJ2-3 | TRBV9 | CASSRRGLAARDTQYF | TGTGCCAGCAGCCGTAGGGGACTAGCGGCTCGAGATACGCAGTATTTT
. | TRBD1 | TRBJ1-2 | TRBV5-4 | CASSLGRQGFNYGYTF | TGTGCCAGCAGCTTGGGTCGACAGGGTTTTAACTATGGCTACACCTTC
. | . | TRBJ2-7 | TRBV28 | CASSSTTYEQYF | TGTGCCAGCAGTTCCACAACCTACGAGCAGTACTTC
. | . | TRBJ1-1 | TRBV28 | CASSSGLTGNTEAFF | TGTGCCAGCAGTTCGGGTTTGACAGGGAACACTGAAGCTTTCTTT
. | TRBD2 | TRBJ2-7 | TRBV9 | CASSLAGGYEQYF | TGTGCCAGCAGCTTAGCGGGAGGGTACGAGCAGTACTTC
. | . | TRBJ1-5 | TRBV15 | CATSRDPRGVGQPQHF | TGTGCCACCAGCAGAGATCCTCGTGGAGTGGGCCAGCCCCAGCATTTT
. | . | TRBJ2-7 | TRBV4-1 | CASSQYGGLEQYF | TGCGCCAGCAGCCAATATGGGGGGCTCGAGCAGTACTTC
. | . | TRBJ1-2 | TRBV5-1 | CASSLVRTDGYTF | TGCGCCAGCAGCTTGGTCAGGACGGATGGCTACACCTTC
. | . | TRBJ2-6 | TRBV11-2 | CASSFHALGQSSGANVLTF | TGTGCCAGCAGCTTTCACGCCCTGGGCCAGAGCTCTGGGGCCAACGTCCTGACTTTC
. | TRBD2 | TRBJ2-3 | TRBV6-5 | CASSYSRLAGLDTQYF | TGTGCCAGCAGTTACTCGAGGCTAGCGGGTCTAGATACGCAGTATTTT
. | TRBD1 | TRBJ2-5 | TRBV28 | CASKQGVEETQYF | TGTGCCAGCAAACAGGGGGTGGAAGAGACCCAGTACTTC
. | . | TRBJ1-3 | TRBV27 | CASGNRGNTIYF | TGTGCCAGCGGAAATAGAGGAAACACCATATATTTT
. | . | TRBJ2-7 | TRBV21-1 | CASSKWRTGAREQYF | TGTGCCAGCAGCAAATGGAGGACAGGGGCTCGCGAGCAGTACTTC
. | . | TRBJ2-7 | TRBV5-5 | CASSLVYGSRRYYEQYF | TGTGCCAGCAGCTTGGTGTACGGCAGCAGGCGCTACTACGAGCAGTACTTC